Listed below are T cell receptor beta chains from one sample, sequenced in a study of identical twins. One entry per CDR3 protein, called by TCRdb with MiXCR from the 5' RACE reads. The sample carries over 200,000 distinct CDR3 sequences, 6.5% to 8% recorded once. These records were also assigned to another study, of T cells expressing NK-cell markers.

Sequences were obtained from CD8+ T cells sorted from blood. The receptors originated from a woman younger than 30 in good health. The CDR3 runs from the conserved cysteine through the conserved F or W. Fields, in order: V gene, J gene, CDR3 protein.

v_call: TRBV11-2
j_call: TRBJ1-2
cdr3_aa: CASSPSGRGGYTF

v_call: TRBV7-2
j_call: TRBJ2-3
cdr3_aa: CASSWTRRTGAGDTQYF

v_call: TRBV12-3/TRBV12-4
j_call: TRBJ2-1
cdr3_aa: CASSPGQNSYNEQFF

v_call: TRBV29-1
j_call: TRBJ1-2
cdr3_aa: CSAANYYGYTF

v_call: TRBV20-1
j_call: TRBJ2-7
cdr3_aa: CSASLRLVLSYEQYF

v_call: TRBV29-1
j_call: TRBJ2-1
cdr3_aa: CSVPGGGAYNEQFF

v_call: TRBV7-9
j_call: TRBJ2-7
cdr3_aa: CASSSPGTGGIGEQYF

v_call: TRBV3-1
j_call: TRBJ2-1
cdr3_aa: CASGGASNNEQFF

v_call: TRBV9
j_call: TRBJ2-1
cdr3_aa: CASSVGGGRSGEQFF

v_call: TRBV4-1
j_call: TRBJ1-2
cdr3_aa: CASSQELPVYGYTF

v_call: TRBV3-1
j_call: TRBJ2-3
cdr3_aa: CASSPHLLAGSTDTQYF

v_call: TRBV19
j_call: TRBJ2-2
cdr3_aa: CASSIAPRGALGELFF

v_call: TRBV15
j_call: TRBJ2-3
cdr3_aa: CATSRVVPIHTQYF

v_call: TRBV29-1
j_call: TRBJ2-1
cdr3_aa: CSGRWRELSYNEQFF

v_call: TRBV20-1
j_call: TRBJ2-2
cdr3_aa: CSARDRDGYTGELFF

v_call: TRBV2
j_call: TRBJ2-1
cdr3_aa: CASCRTSGGTNRGEQFF

v_call: TRBV20-1
j_call: TRBJ1-1
cdr3_aa: CSAEGGATLLPEAFF

v_call: TRBV10-2
j_call: TRBJ2-5
cdr3_aa: CASSPGPSIGETQYF

v_call: TRBV3-1
j_call: TRBJ2-7
cdr3_aa: CASRAFMYSYEQYF

v_call: TRBV7-9
j_call: TRBJ2-4
cdr3_aa: CASSLALGTGSIQYF

v_call: TRBV12-3/TRBV12-4
j_call: TRBJ2-4
cdr3_aa: CASRNDRDYENIQYF

v_call: TRBV4-2
j_call: TRBJ2-5
cdr3_aa: CASSQGLDLETQYF

v_call: TRBV27
j_call: TRBJ2-3
cdr3_aa: CASSGTTLSTDTQYF

v_call: TRBV9
j_call: TRBJ1-2
cdr3_aa: CASTEGTGAPPYGYTF

v_call: TRBV5-5
j_call: TRBJ2-1
cdr3_aa: CASSYGGGSDEQFF

v_call: TRBV7-2
j_call: TRBJ1-1
cdr3_aa: CASSVWTAGEAFF

v_call: TRBV7-2
j_call: TRBJ2-7
cdr3_aa: CASSIVSAGIFYEQYF

v_call: TRBV7-2
j_call: TRBJ2-2
cdr3_aa: CARATSATGELFF

v_call: TRBV7-9
j_call: TRBJ1-5
cdr3_aa: CASSLAGAYSNQPQHF

v_call: TRBV6-6
j_call: TRBJ1-1
cdr3_aa: CASIAFMNTEAFF

v_call: TRBV7-9
j_call: TRBJ2-1
cdr3_aa: CASSLNSGGGGEQFF

v_call: TRBV27
j_call: TRBJ2-3
cdr3_aa: CASGGFVQYF

v_call: TRBV6-1
j_call: TRBJ2-1
cdr3_aa: CASSRSGVVRLYNEQFF

v_call: TRBV12-3/TRBV12-4
j_call: TRBJ2-2
cdr3_aa: CASDPLGTGELFF

v_call: TRBV9
j_call: TRBJ1-2
cdr3_aa: CASSALTGPDYGYTF

v_call: TRBV7-9
j_call: TRBJ2-3
cdr3_aa: CASSLGRDRATDTQYF

v_call: TRBV9
j_call: TRBJ1-2
cdr3_aa: CASSGGPDSRIPGYTF

v_call: TRBV6-2/TRBV6-3
j_call: TRBJ2-3
cdr3_aa: CASSYSSSRTQYF

v_call: TRBV6-1
j_call: TRBJ1-1
cdr3_aa: CASSEAEGHPNTEAFF

v_call: TRBV7-2
j_call: TRBJ1-1
cdr3_aa: CASSRRQGMNTEAFF

v_call: TRBV7-9
j_call: TRBJ2-7
cdr3_aa: CASSPLAPDRGYEQYF

v_call: TRBV3-1
j_call: TRBJ1-4
cdr3_aa: CASSQVKEKLFF

v_call: TRBV12-3/TRBV12-4
j_call: TRBJ1-4
cdr3_aa: CASSRTILEKLFF

v_call: TRBV29-1
j_call: TRBJ2-5
cdr3_aa: CSVVSAGDQKETQYF

v_call: TRBV15
j_call: TRBJ2-7
cdr3_aa: CATSRDPSGLAGNEQYF

v_call: TRBV20-1
j_call: TRBJ2-1
cdr3_aa: CSAPFAGPSSNNEQFF

v_call: TRBV7-7
j_call: TRBJ2-1
cdr3_aa: CASSLRDSHVEQFF

v_call: TRBV7-8
j_call: TRBJ2-3
cdr3_aa: CASSLDNTDTQYF